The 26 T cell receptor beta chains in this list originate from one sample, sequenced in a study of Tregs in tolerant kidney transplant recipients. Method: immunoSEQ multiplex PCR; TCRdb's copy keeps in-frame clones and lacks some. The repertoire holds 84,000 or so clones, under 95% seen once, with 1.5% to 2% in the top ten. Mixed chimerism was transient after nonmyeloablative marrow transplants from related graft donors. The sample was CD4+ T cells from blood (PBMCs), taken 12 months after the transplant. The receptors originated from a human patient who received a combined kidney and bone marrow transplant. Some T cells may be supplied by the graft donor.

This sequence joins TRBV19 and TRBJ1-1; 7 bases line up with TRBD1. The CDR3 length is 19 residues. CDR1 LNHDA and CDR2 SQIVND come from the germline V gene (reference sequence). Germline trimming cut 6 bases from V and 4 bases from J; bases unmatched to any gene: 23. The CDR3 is CASRGTRNRGGGEGTEAFF. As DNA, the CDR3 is TGTGCCAGTAGGGGGACTAGAAACAGGGGTGGGGGAGAAGGCACTGAAGCTTTCTTT.

The CDR3 DNA reads as TGCGCCAGCAGCTCCGGGAGGGAGGGCGAGACCCAGTACTTC. Translation: CASSSGREGETQYF. The J gene is TRBJ2-5, the V gene TRBV5-1; 8 bases are shared with TRBD2. The CDR3 spans 14 residues. Unmatched junction bases numbered 6, after V lost 3 bases and J lost 5 bases. Per germline, CDR1 SGHRS and CDR2 YFSETQ.

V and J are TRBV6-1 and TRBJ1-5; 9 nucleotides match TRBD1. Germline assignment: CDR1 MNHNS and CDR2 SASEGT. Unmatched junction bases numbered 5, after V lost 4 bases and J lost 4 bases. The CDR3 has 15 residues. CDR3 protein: CASSVRGQGNQPQHF. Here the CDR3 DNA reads TGTGCCAGCAGTGTTCGGGGACAGGGTAATCAGCCCCAGCATTTT.

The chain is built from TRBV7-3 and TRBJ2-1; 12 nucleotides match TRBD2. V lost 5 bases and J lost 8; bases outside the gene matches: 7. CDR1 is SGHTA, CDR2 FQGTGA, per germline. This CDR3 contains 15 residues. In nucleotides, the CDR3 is TGTGCCAGCAGCACCTGGACTAGCGGGATATATGAGCAGTTCTTC. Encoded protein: CASSTWTSGIYEQFF.

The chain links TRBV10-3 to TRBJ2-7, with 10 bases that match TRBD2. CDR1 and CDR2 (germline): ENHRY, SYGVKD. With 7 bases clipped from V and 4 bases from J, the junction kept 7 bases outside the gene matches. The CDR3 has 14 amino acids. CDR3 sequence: CAITPSGSRYEQYF. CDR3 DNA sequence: TGTGCCATCACCCCTAGCGGGAGTCGGTACGAGCAGTACTTC.

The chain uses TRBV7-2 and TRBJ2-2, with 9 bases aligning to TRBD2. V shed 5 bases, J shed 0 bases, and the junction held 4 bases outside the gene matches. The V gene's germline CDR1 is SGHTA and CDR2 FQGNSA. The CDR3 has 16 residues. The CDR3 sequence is CASSPLAGANTGELFF. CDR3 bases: TGTGCCAGCAGCCCGTTAGCGGGAGCGAACACCGGGGAGCTGTTTTTT.

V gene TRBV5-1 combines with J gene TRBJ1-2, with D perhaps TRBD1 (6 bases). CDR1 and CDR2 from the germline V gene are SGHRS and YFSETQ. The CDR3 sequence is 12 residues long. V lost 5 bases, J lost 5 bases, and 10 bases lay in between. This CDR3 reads CASSTGFYGYTF. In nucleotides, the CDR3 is TGCGCCAGCAGTACAGGGTTTTATGGCTACACCTTC.

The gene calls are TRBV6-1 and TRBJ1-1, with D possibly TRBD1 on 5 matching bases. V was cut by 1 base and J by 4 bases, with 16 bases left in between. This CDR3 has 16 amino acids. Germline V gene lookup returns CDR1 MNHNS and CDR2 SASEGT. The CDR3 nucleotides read TGTGCCAGCAGTGAAGGGGTAGGGGTTGAAAGCACTGAAGCTTTCTTT. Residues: CASSEGVGVESTEAFF.

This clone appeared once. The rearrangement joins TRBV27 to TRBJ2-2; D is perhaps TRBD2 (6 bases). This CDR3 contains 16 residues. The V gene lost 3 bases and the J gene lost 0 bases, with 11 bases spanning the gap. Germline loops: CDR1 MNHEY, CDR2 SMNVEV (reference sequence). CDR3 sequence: CASSFSGSANTGELFF. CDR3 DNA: TGTGCCAGCAGTTTCTCCGGGAGCGCGAACACCGGGGAGCTGTTTTTT.

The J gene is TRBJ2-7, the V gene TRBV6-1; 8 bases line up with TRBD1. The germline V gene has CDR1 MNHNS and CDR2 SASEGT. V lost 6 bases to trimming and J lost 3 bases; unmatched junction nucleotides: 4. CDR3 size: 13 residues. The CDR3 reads CASSRTGIYEQYF. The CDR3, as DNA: TGTGCCAGCAGCCGGACAGGGATCTACGAGCAGTACTTC.

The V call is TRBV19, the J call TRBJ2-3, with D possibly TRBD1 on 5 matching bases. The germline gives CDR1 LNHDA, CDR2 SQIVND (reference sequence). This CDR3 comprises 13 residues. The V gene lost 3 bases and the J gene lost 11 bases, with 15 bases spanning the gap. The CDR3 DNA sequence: TGTGCCAGTAGTATTCAGGGCGCAAAACAGCAGTATTTT. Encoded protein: CASSIQGAKQQYF.

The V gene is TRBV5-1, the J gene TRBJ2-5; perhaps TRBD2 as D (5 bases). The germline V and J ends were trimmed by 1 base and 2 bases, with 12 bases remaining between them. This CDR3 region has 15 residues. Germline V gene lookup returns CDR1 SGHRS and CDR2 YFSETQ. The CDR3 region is CASSLPIGGQETQYF. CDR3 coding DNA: TGCGCCAGCAGCTTGCCTATCGGCGGGCAAGAGACCCAGTACTTC.

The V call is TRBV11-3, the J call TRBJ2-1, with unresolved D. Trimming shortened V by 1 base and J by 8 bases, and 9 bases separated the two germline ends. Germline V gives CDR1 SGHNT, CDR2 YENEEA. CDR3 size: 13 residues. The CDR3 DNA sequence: TGTGCCAGCAGCTTAGTAACTGTTGATGAGCAGTTCTTC. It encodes CASSLVTVDEQFF. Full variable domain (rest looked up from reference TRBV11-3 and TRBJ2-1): EAGVVQSPRYKIIEKKQPVAFWCNPISGHNTLYWYLQNLGQGPELLIRYENEEAVDDSQLPKDRFSAERLKGVDSTLKIQPAELGDSAVYLCASSLVTVDEQFFGPGTRLTVL.

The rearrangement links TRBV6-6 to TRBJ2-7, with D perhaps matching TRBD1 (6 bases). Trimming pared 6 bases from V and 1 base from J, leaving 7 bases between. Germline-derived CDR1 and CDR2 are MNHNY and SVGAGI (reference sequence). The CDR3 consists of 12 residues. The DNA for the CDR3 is TGTGCCAGCAGGCAGGGGTCCTACGAGCAGTACTTC. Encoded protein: CASRQGSYEQYF.

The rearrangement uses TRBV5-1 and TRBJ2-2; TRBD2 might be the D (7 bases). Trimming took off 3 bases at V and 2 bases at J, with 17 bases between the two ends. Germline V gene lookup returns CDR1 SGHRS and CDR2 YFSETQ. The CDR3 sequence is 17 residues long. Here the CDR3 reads CASSWGRRGLNTGELFF. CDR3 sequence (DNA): TGCGCCAGCAGCTGGGGACGGCGGGGGCTAAACACCGGGGAGCTGTTTTTT.

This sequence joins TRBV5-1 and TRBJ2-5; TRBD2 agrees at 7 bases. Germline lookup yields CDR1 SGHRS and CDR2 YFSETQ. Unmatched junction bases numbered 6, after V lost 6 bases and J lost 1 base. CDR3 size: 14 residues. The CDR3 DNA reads TGCGCCAGCAAAGGAGGGAGGGCCCAAGAGACCCAGTACTTC. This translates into CASKGGRAQETQYF.

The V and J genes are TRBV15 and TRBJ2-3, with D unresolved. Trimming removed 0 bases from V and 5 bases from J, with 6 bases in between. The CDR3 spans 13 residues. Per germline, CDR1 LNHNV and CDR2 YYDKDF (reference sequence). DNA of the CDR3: TGTGCCACCAGCAGAGATCGCGGAGATACGCAGTATTTT. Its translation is CATSRDRGDTQYF.

As DNA, the CDR3 is TGTGCCAGCAGCTCAGGACTAGCGGGGAACAATGAGCAGTTCTTC. Translation: CASSSGLAGNNEQFF. The gene calls are TRBV7-3 and TRBJ2-1, with 12 bases identical to TRBD2. Germline CDR1 SGHTA, CDR2 FQGTGA. V lost 4 bases to trimming and J lost 5 bases; unmatched junction nucleotides: 3. The CDR3 loop spans 15 amino acids.

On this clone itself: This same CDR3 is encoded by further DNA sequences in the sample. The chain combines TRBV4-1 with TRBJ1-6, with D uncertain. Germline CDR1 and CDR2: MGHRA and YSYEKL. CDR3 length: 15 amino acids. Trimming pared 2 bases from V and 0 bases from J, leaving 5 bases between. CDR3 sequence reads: CASSQPDSYNSPLHF. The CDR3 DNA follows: TGCGCCAGCAGCCAACCAGACTCCTATAATTCACCCCTCCACTTT.

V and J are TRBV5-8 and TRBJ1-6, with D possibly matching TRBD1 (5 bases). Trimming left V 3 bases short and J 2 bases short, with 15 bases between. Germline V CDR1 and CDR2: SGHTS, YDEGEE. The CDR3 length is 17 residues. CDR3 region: CASSYPLKGTYNSPLHF. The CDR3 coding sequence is TGTGCCAGCAGCTACCCCCTAAAGGGGACCTATAATTCACCCCTCCACTTT. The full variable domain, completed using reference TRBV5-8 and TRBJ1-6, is EAGVTQSPTHLIKTRGQQATLRCSPISGHTSVYWYQQALGLGLQFLLWYDEGEERNRGNFPPRFSGRQFPNYSSELNVNALELEDSALYLCASSYPLKGTYNSPLHFGNGTRLTVT.

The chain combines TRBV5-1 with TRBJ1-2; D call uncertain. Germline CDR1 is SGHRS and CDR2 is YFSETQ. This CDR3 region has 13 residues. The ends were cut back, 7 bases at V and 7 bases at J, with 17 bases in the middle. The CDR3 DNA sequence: TGCGCCAGCCGGAGAAACATGGATACTGGCTACACCTTC. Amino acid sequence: CASRRNMDTGYTF.

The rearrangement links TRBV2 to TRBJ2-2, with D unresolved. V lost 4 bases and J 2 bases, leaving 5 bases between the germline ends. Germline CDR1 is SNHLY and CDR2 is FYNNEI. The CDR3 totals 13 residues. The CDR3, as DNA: TGTGCCAGCAGTGGACATAACACCGGGGAGCTGTTTTTT. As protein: CASSGHNTGELFF.

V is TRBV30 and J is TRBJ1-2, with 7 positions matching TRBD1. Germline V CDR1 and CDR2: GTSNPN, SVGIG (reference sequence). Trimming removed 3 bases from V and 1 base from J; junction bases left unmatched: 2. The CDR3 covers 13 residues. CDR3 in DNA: TGTGCCTGGAGACAGGGGATTAACTATGGCTACACCTTC. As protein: CAWRQGINYGYTF.

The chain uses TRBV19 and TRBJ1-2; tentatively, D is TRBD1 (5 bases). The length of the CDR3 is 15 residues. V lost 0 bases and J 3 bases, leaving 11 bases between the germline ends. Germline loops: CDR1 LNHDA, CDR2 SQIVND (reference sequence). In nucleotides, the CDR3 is TGTGCCAGTAGTATAGACCGCAGGGCTGACTATGGCTACACCTTC. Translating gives CASSIDRRADYGYTF.

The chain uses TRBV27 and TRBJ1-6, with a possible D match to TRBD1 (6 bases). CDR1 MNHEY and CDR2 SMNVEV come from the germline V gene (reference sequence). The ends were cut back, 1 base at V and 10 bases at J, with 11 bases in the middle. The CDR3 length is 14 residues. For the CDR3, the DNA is TGTGCCAGCAGTTTATTGGGACAATGGTCACCCCTCCACTTT. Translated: CASSLLGQWSPLHF.

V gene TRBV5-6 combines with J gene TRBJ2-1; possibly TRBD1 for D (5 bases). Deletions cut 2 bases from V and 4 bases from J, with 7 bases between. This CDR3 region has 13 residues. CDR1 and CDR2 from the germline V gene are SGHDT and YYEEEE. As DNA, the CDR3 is TGTGCCAGCAGCTTAAGGGGTTACAATGAGCAGTTCTTC. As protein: CASSLRGYNEQFF.